The entry below describes one T cell receptor beta chain. What this receptor recognizes is not known. It has no much larger one-base neighbor in the sample; base qualities were not kept. At diagnosis, peripheral blood, uninvolved tumor-adjacent lung and tumor were collected and were preserved as a mix of fresh-frozen and FFPE material. For TCR repertoire profiling, blood samples were analyzed as peripheral blood mononuclear cells. V is reduced by 7 bases and J by 2 bases, leaving a spacing of 14 bases between them. CDR1 SQVTM and CDR2 ANQGSEA were looked up in the germline V gene. The CDR3 contains 13 residues, cysteine and phenylalanine counted. Only the CDR3 DNA is retained, 39 bases long and in frame from the first base. The entry originates in a study of T cells in localized non-small cell lung cancer (dated by TCRdb to the early 2020s). Background for the entire study: The study analyzed T cell repertoires of hundreds of early-stage NSCLC patients, comparing tumors and uninvolved tumor-adjacent lungs. The cohort consisted of approximately 240 treatment-naive NSCLC patients whose localized lung tumors had been resected. NSCLC patients had a mean age of around 66 years, and around 140 were male and 107 female.

What the study reported, not specific to this receptor: Of the top 100 tumor clones, a median of approximately 60 were detected in paired uninvolved adjacent lung; about 28 were also among that lung's top 100. Because multi-region sequencing of the tumors was not done, intratumor heterogeneity could not be ruled out. Higher T cell density in blood was associated with longer overall survival, whereas higher clonality in adjacent lung was associated with shorter survival. Because of the exploratory design, TCR variables were selected using unadjusted p-values without false-discovery rate correction. Uninvolved tumor-adjacent lung showed the highest T cell clonality, higher than tumor, which suggests more focused antigenic responses in the adjacent lung.

The immunoSEQ Assay was used to sequence TCR beta CDR3 regions from DNA. On the authors' methods: T cell density was computed as TCR beta template counts normalized to usable DNA estimated by amplifying housekeeping genes. Richness was estimated using the preseqR package, with extrapolation to 400,000 templates for PBMC samples and to 120,000 templates for tissue samples. Clonality was calculated as one minus Pielou's evenness. To identify tissue-enriched TCRs, differential abundance testing was run on productive amino-acid clonotypes with a minimum total count of 5 and an alpha of 0.1. The Jaccard Index and the Morisita Overlap Index were used to measure repertoire overlap between compartments. GLIPH grouped TCR beta CDR3s together with public tetramer-defined viral CDR3s, and a viral motif had to include at least three viral sequences and also show V-gene enrichment. TCRdb provides this immuneACCESS table in a form limited to in-frame rearrangements. Some clones are lacking; in checked studies, under half of them reflect an unresolved V gene, and why the rest are absent is not known. V, J and clone size reflect that table, while D and trimming were determined from the DNA. In this sample the table shows around 50,000 clones, roughly 85% of which occur a single time. About 5.6% of the sample goes to the ten largest clones.

The V and J segments used are TRBV29-1 and TRBJ1-1; TRBD1 is a weak D gene call, 5 bases matching. This receptor was obtained from a woman aged 35-70 years with stage I lung adenocarcinoma. Specimen: peripheral blood, collected before any cancer treatment. The sequenced DNA is TGCAGCGGAATGGGGCCTGTTAACACTGAAGCTTTCTTT. Its product reads: CSGMGPVNTEAFF.